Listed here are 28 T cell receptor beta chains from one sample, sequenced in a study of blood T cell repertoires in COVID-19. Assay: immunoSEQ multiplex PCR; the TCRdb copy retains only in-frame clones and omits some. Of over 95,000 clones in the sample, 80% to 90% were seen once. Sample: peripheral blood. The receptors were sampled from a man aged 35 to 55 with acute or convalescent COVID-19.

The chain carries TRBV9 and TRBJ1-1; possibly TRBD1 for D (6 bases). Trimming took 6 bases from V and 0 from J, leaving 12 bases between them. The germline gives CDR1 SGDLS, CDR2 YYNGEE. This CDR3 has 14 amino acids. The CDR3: CASKEGDMNTEAFF. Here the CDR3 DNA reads TGTGCCAGCAAGGAAGGGGACATGAACACTGAAGCTTTCTTT. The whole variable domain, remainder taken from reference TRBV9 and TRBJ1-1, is DSGVTQTPKHLITATGQRVTLRCSPRSGDLSVYWYQQSLDQGLQFLIQYYNGEERAKGNILERFSAQQFPDLHSELNLSSLELGDSALYFCASKEGDMNTEAFFGQGTRLTVV.

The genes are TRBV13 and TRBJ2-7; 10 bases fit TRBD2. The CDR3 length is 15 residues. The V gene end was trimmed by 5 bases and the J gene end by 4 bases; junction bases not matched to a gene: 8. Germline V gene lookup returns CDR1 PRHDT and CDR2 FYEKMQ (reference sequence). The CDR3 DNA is TGTGCCAGCAGCCTGATAGCGGGGGGCCTATACGAGCAGTACTTC. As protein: CASSLIAGGLYEQYF.

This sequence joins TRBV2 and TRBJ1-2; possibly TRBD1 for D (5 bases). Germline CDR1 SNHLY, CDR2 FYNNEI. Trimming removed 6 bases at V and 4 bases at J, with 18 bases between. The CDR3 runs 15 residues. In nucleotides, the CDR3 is TGTGCCAGCAGAGCCGGCGGGGCTAGAGGCTATGGCTACACCTTC. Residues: CASRAGGARGYGYTF. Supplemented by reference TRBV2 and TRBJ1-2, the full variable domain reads EPEVTQTPSHQVTQMGQEVILRCVPISNHLYFYWYRQILGQKVEFLVSFYNNEISEKSEIFDDQFSVERPDGSNFTLKIRSTKLEDSAMYFCASRAGGARGYGYTFGSGTRLTVV.

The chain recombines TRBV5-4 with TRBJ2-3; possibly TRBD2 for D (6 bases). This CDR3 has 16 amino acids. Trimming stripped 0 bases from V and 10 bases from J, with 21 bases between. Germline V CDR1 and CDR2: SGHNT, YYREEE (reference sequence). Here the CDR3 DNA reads TGTGCCAGCAGCTTGGGTACGGGGGATTACAGATACGCGCAGTATTTT. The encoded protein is CASSLGTGDYRYAQYF.

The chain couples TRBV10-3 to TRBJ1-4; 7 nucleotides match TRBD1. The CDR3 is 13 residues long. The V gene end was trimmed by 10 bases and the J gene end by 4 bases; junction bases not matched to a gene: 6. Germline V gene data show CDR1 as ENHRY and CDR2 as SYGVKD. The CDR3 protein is CATKQGLNEKLFF. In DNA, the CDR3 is TGTGCCACCAAACAGGGGCTTAATGAAAAACTGTTTTTT.

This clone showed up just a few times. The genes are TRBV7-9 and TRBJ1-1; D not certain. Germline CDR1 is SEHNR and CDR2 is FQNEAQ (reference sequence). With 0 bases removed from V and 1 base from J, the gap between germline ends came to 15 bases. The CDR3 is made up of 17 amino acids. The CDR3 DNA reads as TGTGCCAGCAGCTTAGCCGGCAAAGGGAGGGAGAACACTGAAGCTTTCTTT. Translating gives CASSLAGKGRENTEAFF.

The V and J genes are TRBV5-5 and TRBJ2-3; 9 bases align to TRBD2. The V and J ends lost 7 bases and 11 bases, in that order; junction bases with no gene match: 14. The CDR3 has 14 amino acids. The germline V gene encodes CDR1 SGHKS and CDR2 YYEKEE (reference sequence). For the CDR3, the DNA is TGTGCCAGCCGCCCAGCGGGGGGTCCCAGGGAGCAGTATTTT. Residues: CASRPAGGPREQYF.

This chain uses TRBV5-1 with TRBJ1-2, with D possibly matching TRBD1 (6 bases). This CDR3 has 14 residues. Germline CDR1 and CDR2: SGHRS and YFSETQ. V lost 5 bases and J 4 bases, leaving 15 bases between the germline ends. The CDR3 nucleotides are TGCGCCAGCAGAGGAGACGGGGGGCCCTATGGCTACACCTTC. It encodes CASRGDGGPYGYTF.

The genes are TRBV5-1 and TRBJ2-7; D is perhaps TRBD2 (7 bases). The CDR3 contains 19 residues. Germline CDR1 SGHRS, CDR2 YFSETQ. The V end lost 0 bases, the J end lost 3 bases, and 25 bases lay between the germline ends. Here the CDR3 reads CASSLAVGRGAPRDYEQYF. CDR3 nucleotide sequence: TGCGCCAGCAGCTTGGCTGTAGGGAGGGGGGCCCCTCGAGACTACGAGCAGTACTTC.

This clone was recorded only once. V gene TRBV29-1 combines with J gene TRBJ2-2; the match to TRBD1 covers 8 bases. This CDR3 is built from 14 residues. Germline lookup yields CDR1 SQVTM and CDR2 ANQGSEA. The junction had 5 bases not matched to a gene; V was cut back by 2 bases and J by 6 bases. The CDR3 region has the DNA TGCAGCGTTGAATTCGGGACAGGCGCCGGGGAGCTGTTTTTT. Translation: CSVEFGTGAGELFF.

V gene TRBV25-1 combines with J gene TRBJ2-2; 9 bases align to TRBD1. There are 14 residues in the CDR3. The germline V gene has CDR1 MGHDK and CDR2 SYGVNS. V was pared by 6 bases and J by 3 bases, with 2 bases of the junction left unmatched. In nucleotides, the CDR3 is TGTGCCAGCAGAAGACAGGGGGACACCGGGGAGCTGTTTTTT. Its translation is CASRRQGDTGELFF.

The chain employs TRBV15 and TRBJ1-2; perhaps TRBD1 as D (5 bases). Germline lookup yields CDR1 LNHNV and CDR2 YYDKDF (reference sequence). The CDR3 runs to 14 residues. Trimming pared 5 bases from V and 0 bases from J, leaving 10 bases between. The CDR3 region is CATSADRANYGYTF. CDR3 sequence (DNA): TGTGCCACCAGCGCCGACAGAGCTAACTATGGCTACACCTTC.

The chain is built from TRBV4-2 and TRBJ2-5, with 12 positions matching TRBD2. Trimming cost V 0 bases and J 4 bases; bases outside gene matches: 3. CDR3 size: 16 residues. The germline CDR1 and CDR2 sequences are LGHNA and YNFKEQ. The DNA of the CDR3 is TGTGCCAGCAGCCAAGATCTAGCGGGGGGGCGAGAGACCCAGTACTTC. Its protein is CASSQDLAGGRETQYF.

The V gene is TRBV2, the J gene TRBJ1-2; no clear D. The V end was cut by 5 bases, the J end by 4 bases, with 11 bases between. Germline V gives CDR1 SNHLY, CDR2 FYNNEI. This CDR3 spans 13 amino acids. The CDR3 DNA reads TGTGCCAGCAGTAGAGGGATTGGCTATGGCTACACCTTC. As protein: CASSRGIGYGYTF.

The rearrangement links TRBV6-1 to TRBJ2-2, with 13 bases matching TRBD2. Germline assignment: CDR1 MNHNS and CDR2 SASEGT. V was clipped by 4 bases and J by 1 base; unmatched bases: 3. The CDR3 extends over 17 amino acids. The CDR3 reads CASSGLAGGVNTGELFF. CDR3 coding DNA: TGTGCCAGCAGTGGACTAGCGGGGGGCGTGAACACCGGGGAGCTGTTTTTT.

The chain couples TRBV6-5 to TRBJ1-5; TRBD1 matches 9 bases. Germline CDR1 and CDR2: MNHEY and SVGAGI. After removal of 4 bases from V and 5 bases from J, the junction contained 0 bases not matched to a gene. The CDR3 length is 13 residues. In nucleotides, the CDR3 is TGTGCCAGCAGTTGGGACAGGGATCAGCCCCAGCATTTT. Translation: CASSWDRDQPQHF.

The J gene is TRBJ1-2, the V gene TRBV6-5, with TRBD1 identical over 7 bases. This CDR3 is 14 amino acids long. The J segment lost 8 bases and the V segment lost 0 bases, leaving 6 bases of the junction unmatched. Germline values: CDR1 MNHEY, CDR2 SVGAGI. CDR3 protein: CASSYSTGSEGYTF. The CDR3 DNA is TGTGCCAGCAGTTACTCGACAGGGTCTGAGGGCTACACCTTC.

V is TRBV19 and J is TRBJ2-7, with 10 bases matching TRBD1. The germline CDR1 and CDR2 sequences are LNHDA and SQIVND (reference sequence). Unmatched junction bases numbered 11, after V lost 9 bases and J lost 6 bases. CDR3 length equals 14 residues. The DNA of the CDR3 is TGTGCCAGCAACCCGGGACAGGGGAATAGCGAGCAGTACTTC. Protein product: CASNPGQGNSEQYF.

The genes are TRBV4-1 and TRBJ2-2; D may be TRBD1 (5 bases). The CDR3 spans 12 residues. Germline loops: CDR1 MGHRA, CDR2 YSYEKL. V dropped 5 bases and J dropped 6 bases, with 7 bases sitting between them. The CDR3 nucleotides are TGCGCCAGCAGCGGGGCGGCCGGGGAGCTGTTTTTT. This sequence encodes CASSGAAGELFF.

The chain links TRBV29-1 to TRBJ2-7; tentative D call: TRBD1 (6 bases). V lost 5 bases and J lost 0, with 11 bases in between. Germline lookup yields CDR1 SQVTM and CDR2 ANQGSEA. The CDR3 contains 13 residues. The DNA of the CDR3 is TGCAGCGTTACGGACAGTTACTCCTACGAGCAGTACTTC. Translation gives CSVTDSYSYEQYF.

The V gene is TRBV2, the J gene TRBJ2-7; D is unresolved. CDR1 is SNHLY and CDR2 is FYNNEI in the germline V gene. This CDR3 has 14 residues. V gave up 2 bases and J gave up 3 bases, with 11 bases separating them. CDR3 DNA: TGTGCCAGCAGTGAATCTCACAGTTACTACGAGCAGTACTTC. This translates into CASSESHSYYEQYF.

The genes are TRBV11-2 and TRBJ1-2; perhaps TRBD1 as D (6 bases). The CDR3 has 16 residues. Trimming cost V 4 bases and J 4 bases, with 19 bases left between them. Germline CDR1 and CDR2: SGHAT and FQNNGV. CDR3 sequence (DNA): TGTGCCAGCAGCTCCGCGGCAAGGGGGGGTCTCTATGGCTACACCTTC. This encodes CASSSAARGGLYGYTF. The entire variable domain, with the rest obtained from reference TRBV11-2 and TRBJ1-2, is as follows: EAGVAQSPRYKIIEKRQSVAFWCNPISGHATLYWYQQILGQGPKLLIQFQNNGVVDDSQLPKDRFSAERLKGVDSTLKIQPAKLEDSAVYLCASSSAARGGLYGYTFGSGTRLTVV.

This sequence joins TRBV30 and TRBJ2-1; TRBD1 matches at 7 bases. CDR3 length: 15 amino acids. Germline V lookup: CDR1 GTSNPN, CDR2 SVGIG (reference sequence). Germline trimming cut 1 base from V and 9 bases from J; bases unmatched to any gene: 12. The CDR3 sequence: CAWSGTGELGGEQFF. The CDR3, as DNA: TGTGCCTGGAGTGGCACAGGGGAGCTGGGTGGTGAGCAGTTCTTC.

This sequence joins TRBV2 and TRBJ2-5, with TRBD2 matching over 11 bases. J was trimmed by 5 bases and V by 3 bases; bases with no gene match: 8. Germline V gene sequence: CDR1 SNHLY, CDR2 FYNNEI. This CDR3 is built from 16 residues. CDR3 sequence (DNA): TGTGCCAGCAGTGAGGGTAGCGGGGGGGCACGGGAGACCCAGTACTTC. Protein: CASSEGSGGARETQYF.

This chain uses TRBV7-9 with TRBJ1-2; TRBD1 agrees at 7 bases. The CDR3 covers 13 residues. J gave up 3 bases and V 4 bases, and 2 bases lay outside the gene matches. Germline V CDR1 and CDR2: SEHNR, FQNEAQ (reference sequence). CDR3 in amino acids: CASSSDRDYGYTF. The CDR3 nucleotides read TGTGCCAGCAGCTCAGACAGGGACTATGGCTACACCTTC. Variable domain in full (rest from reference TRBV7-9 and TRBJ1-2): DTGVSQNPRHKITKRGQNVTFRCDPISEHNRLYWYRQTLGQGPEFLTYFQNEAQLEKSRLLSDRFSAERPKGSFSTLEIQRTEQGDSAMYLCASSSDRDYGYTFGSGTRLTVV.

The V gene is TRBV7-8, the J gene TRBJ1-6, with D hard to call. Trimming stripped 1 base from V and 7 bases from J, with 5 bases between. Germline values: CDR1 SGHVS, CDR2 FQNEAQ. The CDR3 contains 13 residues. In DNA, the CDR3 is TGTGCCAGCAGCTTAGTCGGGAATTCACCCCTCCACTTT. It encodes CASSLVGNSPLHF.

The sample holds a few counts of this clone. The CDR3, as DNA: TGCAGCGTTGTCACGGGATCCGAGCAGTACTTC. Translated, it gives CSVVTGSEQYF. This chain connects TRBV29-1 to TRBJ2-7, with a possible D match to TRBD2 (5 bases). The CDR3 runs to 11 residues. The germline gives CDR1 SQVTM, CDR2 ANQGSEA. V lost 4 bases and J lost 6, with 10 bases in between.

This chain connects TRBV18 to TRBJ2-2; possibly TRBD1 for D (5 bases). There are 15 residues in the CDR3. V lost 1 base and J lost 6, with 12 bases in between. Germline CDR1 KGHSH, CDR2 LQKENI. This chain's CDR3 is CASSPQGPRPGELFF. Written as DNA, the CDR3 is TGTGCCAGCTCACCACAGGGGCCCAGACCCGGGGAGCTGTTTTTT.